Presented here are 16 T cell receptor beta chains from one specimen sequenced in a study of T-cell reconstitution after alpha-beta-depleted transplantation in children listed by TCRdb under 2016. Library preparation was by PCR. TCRdb lists the instrument as Illumina HiSeq 2500. To normalize quantification of the TCRbeta repertoire, the TCR libraries were built with molecular barcoding that relied on unique molecular identifiers. The public reads were reanalyzed by TCRdb: fastp trimming at Q25, MiXCR alignment, in-frame beta chains only. All rows with the same CDR3 protein become a single entry with the most common DNA and genes. This sample is represented by over 150,000 distinct CDR3 sequences; more than 6.5% of them were singletons. Of the sample, more than 2.5% falls within the top ten clones. The material was PBMCs from the stem cell graft donor, obtained from the stem cell graft. The receptors stem from a human donor who donated a stem cell graft to a child with Wiskott-Aldrich syndrome.

There are a few counts of this clonotype. The chain carries TRBV19 and TRBJ1-5; D unclear. From germline, CDR1 is LNHDA and CDR2 SQIVND (reference sequence). This CDR3 has 13 residues. V lost 7 bases and J 1 base, leaving 8 bases between the germline ends. The CDR3 DNA is TGTGCCAGTAAATCCCGCAGCAATCAGCCCCAGCATTTT. Translated: CASKSRSNQPQHF.

This clonotype was detected many times. The chain employs TRBV6-2 or TRBV6-3 and TRBJ2-1; D gene unclear. CDR3 length: 14 amino acids. CDR1 is MNHEY, CDR2 SVGEGT, per germline. V lost 4 bases and J 7 bases, leaving 14 bases between the germline ends. The CDR3 loop reads CASSLTLVGNEQFF. In DNA, the CDR3 is TGTGCCAGCAGTTTAACGCTAGTCGGAAATGAGCAGTTCTTC.

Ten or more counts support this clonotype. This chain joins TRBV28 and TRBJ1-5, with 7 bases matching TRBD1. Germline V lookup: CDR1 MDHEN, CDR2 SYDVKM. J gave up 4 bases and V 2 bases, and 5 bases lay outside the gene matches. The CDR3 runs to 15 residues. In DNA form, the CDR3 reads TGTGCCAGCAGTTTAACCACAGGGGCTAATCAGCCCCAGCATTTT. Translating gives CASSLTTGANQPQHF.

This clonotype was observed many times. The chain uses TRBV5-1 and TRBJ2-7; D may be TRBD1 (6 bases). This CDR3 is built from 15 residues. Germline V lookup: CDR1 SGHRS, CDR2 YFSETQ. Trimming removed 0 bases from V and 3 bases from J, with 13 bases in between. This chain's CDR3 is CASSLDVQGYYEQYF. The CDR3 coding sequence is TGCGCCAGCAGCTTGGATGTACAGGGTTACTACGAGCAGTACTTC.

This clonotype was seen just once. A much larger clone differs from this one at a single base, so this may be a read error. This chain uses TRBV6-5 with TRBJ2-7; D gene uncertain. CDR1 and CDR2 from the germline V gene are MNHEY and SVGAGI. This CDR3 contains 12 residues. CDR3 nucleotide sequence: TGTGCCAGCAGTTACTCTAAGTACGAGCTGTACTTC. It specifies CASSYSKYELYF.

The chain is built from TRBV20-1 and TRBJ1-6; a weak D match, TRBD1 (6 bases). Trimming shortened V by 0 bases and J by 4 bases, and 13 bases separated the two germline ends. The CDR3 length is 16 residues. The V gene's germline CDR1 is DFQATT and CDR2 SNEGSKA (reference sequence). Here the CDR3 reads CSAREDSPFYNSPLHF. DNA for the CDR3: TGCAGTGCTAGAGAGGACAGTCCTTTTTATAATTCACCCCTCCACTTT.

There are many counts of this clonotype. The gene calls are TRBV29-1 and TRBJ2-3, with TRBD1 matching 8 bases. The length of the CDR3 is 14 residues. V gave up 3 bases and J gave up 1 base; unmatched junction bases: 3. Germline V CDR1 and CDR2: SQVTM, ANQGSEA. Here the CDR3 reads CSVEKGQGTDTQYF. The DNA of the CDR3 is TGCAGCGTTGAGAAGGGACAGGGCACAGATACGCAGTATTTT.

This clonotype was detected many times. The chain is built from TRBV27 and TRBJ1-1, with 7 bases aligning to TRBD1. CDR1 is MNHEY and CDR2 is SMNVEV in the germline V gene (reference sequence). With 10 bases clipped from V and 0 bases from J, the junction kept 11 bases outside the gene matches. The CDR3 is 15 amino acids. The CDR3 nucleotides read TGTGCCACCCGCCTGGGACAGAGCATGAACACTGAAGCTTTCTTT. Translating gives CATRLGQSMNTEAFF.

This clonotype was seen repeatedly, ten times or more. The chain joins TRBV30 to TRBJ1-2; no clear D gene. The germline V gene encodes CDR1 GTSNPN and CDR2 SVGIG (reference sequence). The CDR3 has 12 amino acids. V lost 0 bases to trimming and J lost 6 bases, with 8 bases between them. CDR3 in DNA: TGTGCCTGGAGTGTTGTGGGAAATGGCTACACCTTC. Translated, it gives CAWSVVGNGYTF.

In its sample, this clonotype was seen many times. The chain is built from TRBV15 and TRBJ1-5, with D unresolved. V gave up 5 bases and J gave up 0 bases, with 11 bases separating them. Germline V gives CDR1 LNHNV, CDR2 YYDKDF (reference sequence). The CDR3 sequence is 15 residues long. The CDR3 here is CATSPLVNSNQPQHF. The CDR3 DNA is TGTGCCACCAGCCCCTTGGTAAATAGCAATCAGCCCCAGCATTTT.

This clonotype was seen repeatedly, ten times or more. The V gene is TRBV7-2, the J gene TRBJ2-7; the match to TRBD2 covers 8 bases. Unmatched junction bases numbered 4, after V lost 3 bases and J lost 6 bases. Germline lookup yields CDR1 SGHTA and CDR2 FQGNSA. There are 13 residues in the CDR3. CDR3 in amino acids: CASSFGTRSEQYF. In DNA, the CDR3 is TGTGCCAGCAGCTTCGGGACTAGATCCGAGCAGTACTTC.

Many counts were recorded for this clonotype. The chain recombines TRBV24-1 with TRBJ2-5; D gene unclear. The germline V gene has CDR1 KGHDR and CDR2 SFDVKD. CDR3 length: 17 amino acids. The V end was cut by 4 bases, the J end by 4 bases, with 21 bases between. CDR3: CATSEPYRGSRRETQYF. The CDR3 DNA reads as TGTGCCACCAGTGAGCCCTACAGAGGATCTAGGAGAGAGACCCAGTACTTC.

The chain combines TRBV19 with TRBJ1-2; a weak D match, TRBD1 (5 bases). The CDR3 is 16 residues long. The V gene's germline CDR1 is LNHDA and CDR2 SQIVND (reference sequence). The germline V and J ends were trimmed by 6 bases and 6 bases, with 23 bases remaining between them. The CDR3 DNA reads as TGTGCCAGTAGCCTAAGTCGACCCGGGACCGGGAATGGCTACACCTTC. Translation gives CASSLSRPGTGNGYTF.

In this sample, this clonotype turned up a few times. This chain connects TRBV21-1 to TRBJ2-7. TRBV21-1 is reported as a pseudogene. This CDR3 region has 13 residues. CDR3 loop: CASSKGVFPEQYF. The CDR3 coding sequence is TGTGCCAGCAGCAAAGGGGTATTTCCCGAGCAGTACTTC.

This clonotype was detected many times. The rearrangement joins TRBV11-2 to TRBJ2-5, with D perhaps TRBD1 (6 bases). From germline, CDR1 is SGHAT and CDR2 FQNNGV. This CDR3 has 14 residues. The V end was cut by 5 bases, the J end by 0 bases, with 10 bases between. The CDR3 DNA sequence: TGTGCCAGCAGCCTACAGGGTAACCAAGAGACCCAGTACTTC. As protein: CASSLQGNQETQYF.

The sample holds many counts of this clonotype. This sequence joins TRBV29-1 and TRBJ2-3; no reliable D call. V dropped 3 bases and J dropped 0 bases, with 10 bases sitting between them. Germline-derived CDR1 and CDR2 are SQVTM and ANQGSEA. CDR3 length: 14 residues. The DNA for the CDR3 is TGCAGCGTTGAGGGCAGGTCCAGCACAGATACGCAGTATTTT. This encodes CSVEGRSSTDTQYF.